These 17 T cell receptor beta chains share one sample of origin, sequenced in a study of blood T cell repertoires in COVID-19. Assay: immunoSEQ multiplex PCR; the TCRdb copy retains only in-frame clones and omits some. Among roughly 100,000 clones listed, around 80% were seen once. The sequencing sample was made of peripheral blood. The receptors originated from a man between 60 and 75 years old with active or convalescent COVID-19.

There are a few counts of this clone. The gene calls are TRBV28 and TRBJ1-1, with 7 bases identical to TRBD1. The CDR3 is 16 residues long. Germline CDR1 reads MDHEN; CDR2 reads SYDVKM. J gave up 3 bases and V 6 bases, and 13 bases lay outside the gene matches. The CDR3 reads CASSRLGQALYTEAFF. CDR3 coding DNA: TGTGCCAGCAGCCGACTTGGACAGGCCTTATACACTGAAGCTTTCTTT.

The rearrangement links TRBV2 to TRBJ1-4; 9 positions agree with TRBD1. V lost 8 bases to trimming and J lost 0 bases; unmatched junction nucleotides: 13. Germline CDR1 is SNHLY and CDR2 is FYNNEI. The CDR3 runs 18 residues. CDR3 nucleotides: TGTGCCAGCTGGGACAGGGAGGGGACGACTGCAACTAATGAAAAACTGTTTTTT. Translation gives CASWDREGTTATNEKLFF.

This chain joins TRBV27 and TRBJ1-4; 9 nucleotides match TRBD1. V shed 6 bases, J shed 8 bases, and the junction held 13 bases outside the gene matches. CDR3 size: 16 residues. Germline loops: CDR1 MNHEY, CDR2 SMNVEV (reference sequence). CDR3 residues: CASRPLIQGAREKLFF. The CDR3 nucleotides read TGTGCCAGCAGGCCCCTGATACAGGGGGCGAGGGAAAAACTGTTTTTT.

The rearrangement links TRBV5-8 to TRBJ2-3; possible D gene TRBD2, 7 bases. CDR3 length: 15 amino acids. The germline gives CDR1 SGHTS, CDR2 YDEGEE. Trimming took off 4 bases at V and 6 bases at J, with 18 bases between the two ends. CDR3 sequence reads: CASSPPGGQGDTQYF. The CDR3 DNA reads TGTGCCAGCAGCCCACCCGGGGGGCAAGGGGATACGCAGTATTTT.

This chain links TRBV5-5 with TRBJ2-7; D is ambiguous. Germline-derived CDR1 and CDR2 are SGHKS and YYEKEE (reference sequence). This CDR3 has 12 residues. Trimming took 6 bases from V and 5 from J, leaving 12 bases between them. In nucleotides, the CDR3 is TGTGCCAGCACACTTCAATCTCACGAGCAGTACTTC. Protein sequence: CASTLQSHEQYF.

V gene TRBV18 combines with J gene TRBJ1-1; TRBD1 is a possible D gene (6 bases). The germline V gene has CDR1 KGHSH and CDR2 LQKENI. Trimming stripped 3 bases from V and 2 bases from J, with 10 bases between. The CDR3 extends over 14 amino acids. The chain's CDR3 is CASSPLDSNTEAFF. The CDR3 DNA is TGTGCCAGCTCACCGCTGGACAGTAACACTGAAGCTTTCTTT.

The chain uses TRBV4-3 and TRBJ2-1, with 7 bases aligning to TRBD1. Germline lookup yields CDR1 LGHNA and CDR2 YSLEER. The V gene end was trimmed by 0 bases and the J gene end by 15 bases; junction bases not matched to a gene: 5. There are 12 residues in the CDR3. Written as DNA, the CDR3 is TGCGCCAGCAGCCAAGAGACAGGGTATATGTTCTTC. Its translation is CASSQETGYMFF.

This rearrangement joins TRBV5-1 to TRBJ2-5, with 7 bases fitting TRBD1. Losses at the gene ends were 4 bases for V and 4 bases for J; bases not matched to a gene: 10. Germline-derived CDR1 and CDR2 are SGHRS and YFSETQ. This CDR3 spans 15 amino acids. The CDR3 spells CASSLSLQGRETQYF. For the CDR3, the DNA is TGCGCCAGCAGCCTCTCTTTACAGGGGAGAGAGACCCAGTACTTC.

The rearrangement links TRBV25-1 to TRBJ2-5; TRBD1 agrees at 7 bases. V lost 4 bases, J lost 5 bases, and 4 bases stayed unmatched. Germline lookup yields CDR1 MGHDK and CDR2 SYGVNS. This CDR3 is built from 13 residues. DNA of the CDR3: TGTGCCAGCAGTGCTACAGGGGTTGAGACCCAGTACTTC. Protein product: CASSATGVETQYF.

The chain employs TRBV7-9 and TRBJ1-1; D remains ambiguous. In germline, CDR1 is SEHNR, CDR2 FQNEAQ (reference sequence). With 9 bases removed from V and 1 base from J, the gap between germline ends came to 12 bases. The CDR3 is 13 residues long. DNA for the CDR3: TGTGCCAGTAGCCTTCAGGCGAACACTGAAGCTTTCTTT. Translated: CASSLQANTEAFF.

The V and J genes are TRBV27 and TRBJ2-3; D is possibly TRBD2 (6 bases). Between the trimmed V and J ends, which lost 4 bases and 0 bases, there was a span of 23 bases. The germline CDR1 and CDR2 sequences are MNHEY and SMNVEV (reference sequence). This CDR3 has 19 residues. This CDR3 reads CASSSQTSTREPSTDTQYF. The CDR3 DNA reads TGTGCCAGCAGTTCCCAAACATCGACTAGGGAACCTAGCACAGATACGCAGTATTTT.

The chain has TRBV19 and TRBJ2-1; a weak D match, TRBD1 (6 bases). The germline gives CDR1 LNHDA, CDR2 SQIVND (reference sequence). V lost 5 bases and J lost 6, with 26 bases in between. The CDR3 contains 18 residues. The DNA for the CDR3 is TGTGCCAGTAGTGGGGGCCCCCAGGGGATGGTTTTCGGCAATGAGCAGTTCTTC. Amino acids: CASSGGPQGMVFGNEQFF.

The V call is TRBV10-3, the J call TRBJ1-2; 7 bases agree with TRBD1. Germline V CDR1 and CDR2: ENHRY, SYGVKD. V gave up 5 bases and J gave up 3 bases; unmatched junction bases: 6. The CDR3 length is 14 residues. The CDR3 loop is CAISFAGTDYGYTF. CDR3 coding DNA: TGTGCCATCAGTTTTGCCGGGACAGACTATGGCTACACCTTC.

This CDR3 reads CASSDEGLAGVGETQYF. CDR3 bases: TGTGCCAGCAGTGACGAGGGACTAGCGGGAGTAGGAGAGACCCAGTACTTC. J is TRBJ2-5 and V is TRBV6-1, with 14 nucleotides matching TRBD2. This CDR3 has 17 residues. Germline V gives CDR1 MNHNS, CDR2 SASEGT. V shed 3 bases and J 4 bases; nucleotides not matched to a gene: 7.

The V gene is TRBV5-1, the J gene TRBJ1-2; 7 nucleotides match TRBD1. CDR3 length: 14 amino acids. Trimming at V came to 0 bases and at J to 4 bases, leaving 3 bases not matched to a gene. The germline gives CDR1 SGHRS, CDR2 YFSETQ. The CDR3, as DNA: TGCGCCAGCAGCTTGGGACAGGGAATCTATGGCTACACCTTC. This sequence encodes CASSLGQGIYGYTF.

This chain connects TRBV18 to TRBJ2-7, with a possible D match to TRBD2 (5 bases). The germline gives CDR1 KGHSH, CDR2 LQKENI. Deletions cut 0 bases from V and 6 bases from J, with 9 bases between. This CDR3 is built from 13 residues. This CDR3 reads CASSPPGGSEQYV. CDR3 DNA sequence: TGTGCCAGCTCACCACCGGGTGGGAGCGAGCAGTACGTC.

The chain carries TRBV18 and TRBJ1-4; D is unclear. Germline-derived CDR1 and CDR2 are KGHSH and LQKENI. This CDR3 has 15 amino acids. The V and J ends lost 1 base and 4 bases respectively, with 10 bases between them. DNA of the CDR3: TGTGCCAGCTCACCACGTTCACAGAGTAATGAAAAACTGTTTTTT. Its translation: CASSPRSQSNEKLFF.